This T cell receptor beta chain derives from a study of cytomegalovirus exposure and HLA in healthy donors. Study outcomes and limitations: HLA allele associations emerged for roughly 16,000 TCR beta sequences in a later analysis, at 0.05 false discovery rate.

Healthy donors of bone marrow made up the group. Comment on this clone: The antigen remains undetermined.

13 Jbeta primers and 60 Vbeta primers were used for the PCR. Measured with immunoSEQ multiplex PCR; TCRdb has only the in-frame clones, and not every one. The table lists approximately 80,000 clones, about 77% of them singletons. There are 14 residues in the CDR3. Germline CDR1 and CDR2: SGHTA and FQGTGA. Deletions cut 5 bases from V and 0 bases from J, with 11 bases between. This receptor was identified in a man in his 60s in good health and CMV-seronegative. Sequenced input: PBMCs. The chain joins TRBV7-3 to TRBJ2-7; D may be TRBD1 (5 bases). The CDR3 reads CASSPDRYSYEQYF. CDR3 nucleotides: TGTGCCAGCAGCCCTGACAGATACTCCTACGAGCAGTACTTC.